This passage covers 22 T cell receptor beta chains from one sample sequenced in a study of human CD8 memory T cell subsets. The authors made TCR beta libraries using UMI-labeled 5' RACE. No DNA is given; TCRdb re-called the 5' RACE reads and lists each CDR3 protein once. Its table lists several thousand distinct CDR3 sequences. What was sequenced was CD8+ T cells from PBMCs. The origin of the receptors is a human donor in good health.

CDR3 in amino acids: CASSQSSGTQETQYF. The chain joins TRBV4-1 to TRBJ2-5; TCRdb selects TRBD2, and the lack of DNA leaves this call unchecked. This CDR3 comprises 15 residues. Germline assignment: CDR1 MGHRA and CDR2 YSYEKL.

The V gene is TRBV5-1, the J gene TRBJ1-2. The CDR3 consists of 13 residues. Germline V gene data show CDR1 as SGHRS and CDR2 as YFSETQ. The CDR3 protein is CASSLSTSNGYTF.

This clonotype is medium-sized by frequency. This chain joins TRBV2 and TRBJ2-7; the D call from TCRdb, TRBD1, cannot be confirmed without DNA. The CDR3 is 15 residues long. Germline loops: CDR1 SNHLY, CDR2 FYNNEI. CDR3 region: CASGRQVDPKGEQYF.

The genes are TRBV5-1 and TRBJ2-1; TCRdb picks TRBD2, but there is no DNA to check that call. Germline CDR1 and CDR2: SGHRS and YFSETQ. CDR3 length equals 14 residues. The CDR3 reads CASDAGGPRNEQFF.

This chain joins TRBV20-1 and TRBJ2-7; TCRdb outputs TRBD2, but without DNA this stays unchecked. This CDR3 comprises 16 residues. In germline, CDR1 is DFQATT, CDR2 SNEGSKA (reference sequence). The CDR3 sequence: CSATGTSDRSSYEQYF.

V gene TRBV7-9 combines with J gene TRBJ2-7; TCRdb calls TRBD1, which cannot be checked without DNA. The CDR3 length is 15 residues. From germline, CDR1 is SEHNR and CDR2 FQNEAQ (reference sequence). CDR3 sequence reads: CASSFPRDIAYEQYF.

This chain links TRBV20-1 with TRBJ2-1; checking the TCRdb D call of TRBD1 is not possible without DNA. Germline V gene sequence: CDR1 DFQATT, CDR2 SNEGSKA (reference sequence). CDR3 size: 14 residues. CDR3 sequence: CSALGGSSYNEQFF.

The V call is TRBV7-6, the J call TRBJ2-3; TCRdb reports TRBD1, a call that lacks DNA to check it against. Germline V gene sequence: CDR1 SGHVS, CDR2 FNYEAQ. This CDR3 has 15 amino acids. Here the CDR3 reads CASSLSGGAEATQYF.

The J gene is TRBJ1-1, the V gene TRBV21-1; TCRdb's D call of TRBD1 is untestable without DNA. TRBV21-1 corresponds to a pseudogene. This CDR3 is 14 amino acids long. This CDR3 is CASSTRQGRAEAFF.

The chain recombines TRBV13 with TRBJ1-1; TCRdb's D gene call, TRBD1, goes unchecked for lack of DNA. The CDR3 covers 13 residues. Germline V gene sequence: CDR1 PRHDT, CDR2 FYEKMQ (reference sequence). The CDR3 is CASSGYRVTEAFF.

This chain uses TRBV5-1 with TRBJ1-5. Germline CDR1 reads SGHRS; CDR2 reads YFSETQ. The CDR3 totals 13 residues. CDR3 loop: CASSLDSNQPQHF.

V and J are TRBV11-3 and TRBJ2-1; there is no DNA to check the TCRdb D call of TRBD2. The CDR3 sequence is 16 residues long. In germline, CDR1 is SGHNT, CDR2 YENEEA. The CDR3 loop is CASSITSRLSYNEQFF.

The J gene is TRBJ2-7, the V gene TRBV4-1; the D call of TRBD1 rests on TCRdb alone, since no DNA is present to check it. The CDR3 extends over 14 amino acids. The germline gives CDR1 MGHRA, CDR2 YSYEKL. The CDR3 reads CASSLGTGIYEQYF.

The V and J genes are TRBV11-2 and TRBJ2-1; TCRdb calls TRBD2, which cannot be checked without DNA. CDR1 and CDR2 from the germline V gene are SGHAT and FQNNGV. The CDR3 contains 13 residues. CDR3 sequence: CASSRGTSVEQFF.

The rearrangement joins TRBV12-3 or TRBV12-4 to TRBJ2-1; TCRdb designates TRBD1, a call that cannot be tested without DNA. The CDR3 has 15 amino acids. The CDR3 sequence is CASSPAWGADNEQFF.

The chain uses TRBV24-1 and TRBJ2-5; without DNA, the TCRdb call of TRBD2 cannot be checked. The CDR3 is 16 amino acids. The germline gives CDR1 KGHDR, CDR2 SFDVKD. The CDR3 sequence: CATSDPGLAGDETQYF.

The chain couples TRBV4-1 to TRBJ2-1. The germline CDR1 and CDR2 sequences are MGHRA and YSYEKL. This CDR3 contains 14 residues. CDR3 sequence: CASSQDPALNEQFF.

This clonotype ranks as medium-sized in terms of frequency. The chain recombines TRBV13 with TRBJ2-5; TCRdb returns TRBD2, unconfirmable since there is no DNA. The germline CDR1 and CDR2 sequences are PRHDT and FYEKMQ (reference sequence). This CDR3 comprises 18 residues. The CDR3: CASSPGPSSGARGETQYF.

The V gene is TRBV29-1, the J gene TRBJ2-7. The germline V gene has CDR1 SQVTM and CDR2 ANQGSEA. This CDR3 contains 12 residues. CDR3: CSVEEVGVEQYF.

Frequency places this clonotype as medium-sized. The CDR3 loop is CASSIGQGTNYGYTF. The chain combines TRBV28 with TRBJ1-2; TCRdb selects TRBD1, and the lack of DNA leaves this call unchecked. Germline lookup yields CDR1 MDHEN and CDR2 SYDVKM. The CDR3 sequence is 15 residues long.

The chain links TRBV18 to TRBJ2-1; TCRdb lists TRBD2, though no DNA is available to test this call. The CDR3 sequence is 15 residues long. The germline V gene has CDR1 KGHSH and CDR2 LQKENI. The CDR3 here is CASSPVAGGYNEQFF.

The chain is built from TRBV15 and TRBJ1-2; TCRdb's D call, TRBD1, is unchecked because there is no DNA. The length of the CDR3 is 15 residues. Per the germline V gene, CDR1 is LNHNV and CDR2 is YYDKDF (reference sequence). This CDR3 is CATSDPDSPNYGYTF. Combining the CDR3 with reference TRBV15 and TRBJ1-2 gives the whole variable domain DAMVIQNPRYQVTQFGKPVTLSCSQTLNHNVMYWYQQKSSQAPKLLFHYYDKDFNNEADTPDNFQSRRPNTSFCFLDIRSPGLGDTAMYLCATSDPDSPNYGYTFGSGTRLTVV.